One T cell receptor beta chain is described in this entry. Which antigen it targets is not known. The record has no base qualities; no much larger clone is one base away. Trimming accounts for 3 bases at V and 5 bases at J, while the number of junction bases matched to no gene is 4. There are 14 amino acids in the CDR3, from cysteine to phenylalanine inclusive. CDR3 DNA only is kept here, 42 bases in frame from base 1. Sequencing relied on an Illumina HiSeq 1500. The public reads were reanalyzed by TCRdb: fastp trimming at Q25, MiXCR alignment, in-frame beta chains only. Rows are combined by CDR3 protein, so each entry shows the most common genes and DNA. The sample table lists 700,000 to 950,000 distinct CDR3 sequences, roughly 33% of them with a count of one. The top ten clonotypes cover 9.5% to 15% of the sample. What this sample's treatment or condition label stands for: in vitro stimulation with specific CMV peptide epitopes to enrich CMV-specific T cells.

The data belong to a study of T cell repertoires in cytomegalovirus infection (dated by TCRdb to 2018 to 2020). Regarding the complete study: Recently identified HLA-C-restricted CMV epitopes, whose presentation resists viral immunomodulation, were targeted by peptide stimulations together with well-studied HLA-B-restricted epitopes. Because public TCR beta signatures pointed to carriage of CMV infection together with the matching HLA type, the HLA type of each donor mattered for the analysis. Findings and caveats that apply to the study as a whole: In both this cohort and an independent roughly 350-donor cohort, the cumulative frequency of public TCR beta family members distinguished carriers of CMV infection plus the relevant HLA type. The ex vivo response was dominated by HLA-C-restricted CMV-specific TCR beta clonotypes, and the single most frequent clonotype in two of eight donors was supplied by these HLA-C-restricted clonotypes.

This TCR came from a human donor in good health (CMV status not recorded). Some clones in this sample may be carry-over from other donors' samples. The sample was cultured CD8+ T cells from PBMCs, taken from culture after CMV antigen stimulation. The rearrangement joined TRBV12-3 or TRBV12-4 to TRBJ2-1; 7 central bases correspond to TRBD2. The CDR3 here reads CASSFGGGNNEQFF. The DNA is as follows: TGTGCCAGCAGTTTCGGCGGGGGTAACAATGAGCAGTTCTTC.